This is a list of T cell receptor beta chains from one sample in a study of cytomegalovirus exposure and HLA in healthy donors. Profiling relied on immunoSEQ multiplex PCR, and the TCRdb table lists in-frame clones only, not all of them. The data hold 280,000 or so clones, with approximately 88% observed a single time. Sequencing was done on a sample of PBMCs. These receptors came from a woman aged 18-29 years in good health and CMV-seronegative. CDR3s include the opening cysteine and the closing phenylalanine or tryptophan. A D gene is named only where the DNA matches it firmly. Expanded clones are given a class, and other clones once, few, many or no size at all.

D: TRBD1; V: TRBV28; size: .; J: TRBJ1-1; length: 14; DNA: TGTGCCACCGTACAGGGGAACATGAACACTGAAGCTTTCTTT; CDR3: CATVQGNMNTEAFF
D: .; V: TRBV19; size: .; J: TRBJ2-1; length: 14; DNA: TGTGCCAGTAGTATAATGTGGGGGGACAATGAGCAGTTCTTC; CDR3: CASSIMWGDNEQFF
D: TRBD1; V: TRBV12-5; size: once; J: TRBJ1-1; length: 15; DNA: TGTGCTAGTGGTTACTCCGGGACAGCGAACACTGAAGCTTTCTTT; CDR3: CASGYSGTANTEAFF
D: .; V: TRBV4-2; size: .; J: TRBJ2-5; length: 14; DNA: TGTGCCAGCAGCCCCGAGGGCGTCCTGGAGACCCAGTACTTC; CDR3: CASSPEGVLETQYF
D: .; V: TRBV28; size: once; J: TRBJ1-5; length: 14; DNA: TGTGCCAGCAGTTTTAGACAAATTAATCAGCCCCAGCATTTT; CDR3: CASSFRQINQPQHF
D: .; V: TRBV27; size: .; J: TRBJ2-1; length: 13; DNA: TGTGCCAGCATAGGAGGAGCCTACAATGAGCAGTTCTTC; CDR3: CASIGGAYNEQFF
D: .; V: TRBV6-5; size: .; J: TRBJ2-1; length: 13; DNA: TGTGCCAGCAGTTTTCTCAGCGACAATGAGCAGTTCTTC; CDR3: CASSFLSDNEQFF
D: .; V: TRBV2; size: .; J: TRBJ2-1; length: 14; DNA: TGTGCCAGCAGTGAAGCGTCTCAGGGAAATGAGCAGTTCTTC; CDR3: CASSEASQGNEQFF
D: TRBD2; V: TRBV9; size: .; J: TRBJ2-7; length: 15; DNA: TGTGCCAGCAGCTTAGGGACTAGCGAAAGGTACGAGCAGTACTTC; CDR3: CASSLGTSERYEQYF
D: TRBD1; V: TRBV11-2; size: once; J: TRBJ2-1; length: 15; DNA: TGTGCCAGCAGCTTAGTAGGGGGCAGTCCCAATGAGCAGTTCTTC; CDR3: CASSLVGGSPNEQFF
D: TRBD1; V: TRBV28; size: .; J: TRBJ1-1; length: 13; DNA: TGTGCCAGCAGTAACAGGGGTGAAGTTGAAGCTTTCTTT; CDR3: CASSNRGEVEAFF
D: .; V: TRBV15; size: .; J: TRBJ2-5; length: 13; DNA: TGTGCCACCAGCAGAGGGGCTCAAGAGACCCAGTACTTC; CDR3: CATSRGAQETQYF
D: TRBD1; V: TRBV9; size: .; J: TRBJ2-7; length: 15; DNA: TGTGCCAGCAGCGTACAGGGGGAAATCCCCTACGAGCAGTACTTC; CDR3: CASSVQGEIPYEQYF
D: TRBD1; V: TRBV19; size: .; J: TRBJ1-2; length: 12; DNA: TGTGCCAGCTCACAGGGGGCAAGTGGCTACACCTTC; CDR3: CASSQGASGYTF